A single sample gave rise to the 24 T cell receptor beta chains below, sequenced in a study of pediatric ulcerative colitis. During colonoscopy, one to two rectal pinch biopsies were collected. Some clones are missing from TCRdb's copy, which holds only in-frame ones; the method was immunoSEQ multiplex PCR. The data hold about 25,000 clones, with 55% to 85% observed a single time. Source material: gut tissue. The receptors stem from a boy aged 10-17 years with severe ulcerative colitis.

This clone was detected only once. The chain couples TRBV18 to TRBJ1-2; maybe TRBD1 (5 bases). The V and J ends lost 6 bases and 1 base respectively, with 18 bases between them. Per germline, CDR1 KGHSH and CDR2 LQKENI. The CDR3 covers 16 residues. CDR3 region: CASSSRQTDINYGYTF. The CDR3 nucleotides are TGTGCCAGCTCGTCACGACAGACAGACATTAACTATGGCTACACCTTC.

This clone has more than one count but fewer than ten. The rearrangement uses TRBV7-2 and TRBJ2-7; 9 positions match TRBD1. In germline, CDR1 is SGHTA, CDR2 FQGNSA. CDR3 length: 16 residues. Unmatched junction bases numbered 5, after V lost 1 base and J lost 1 base. In nucleotides, the CDR3 is TGTGCCAGCAGCTTAGTCTCCGGGACAGGGTCCTACGAGCAGTACTTC. Protein sequence: CASSLVSGTGSYEQYF.

The chain has TRBV28 and TRBJ2-1; 9 nucleotides line up with TRBD2. The CDR3 is 16 amino acids. The J segment lost 5 bases and the V segment lost 5 bases, leaving 10 bases of the junction unmatched. The germline gives CDR1 MDHEN, CDR2 SYDVKM. As DNA, the CDR3 is TGTGCCAGCAGTCCTCCTCCTAGCGGGAACCACAATGAGCAGTTCTTC. Protein sequence: CASSPPPSGNHNEQFF.

V is TRBV7-2 and J is TRBJ2-2; unclear D gene. This CDR3 contains 11 residues. Deletions cut 5 bases from V and 6 bases from J, with 4 bases between. Germline V gene data show CDR1 as SGHTA and CDR2 as FQGNSA. DNA for the CDR3: TGTGCCAGCAGCCCGCCCGGGGAGCTGTTTTTT. This sequence encodes CASSPPGELFF.

The chain employs TRBV6-1 and TRBJ1-5; D gene ambiguous. V was trimmed by 3 bases and J by 5 bases, leaving 14 bases between them. The CDR3 has 15 amino acids. Germline loops: CDR1 MNHNS, CDR2 SASEGT. CDR3 coding DNA: TGTGCCAGCAGTGAGACTAGTGCTTTGTATCAGCCCCAGCATTTT. Its translation: CASSETSALYQPQHF.

The gene calls are TRBV6-1 and TRBJ2-1, with a possible D match to TRBD2 (6 bases). The CDR3 is made up of 15 amino acids. V was pared by 1 base and J by 1 base, with 8 bases between. Per germline, CDR1 MNHNS and CDR2 SASEGT. The CDR3 here is CASSEGLESYNEQFF. The CDR3 region has the DNA TGTGCCAGCAGTGAAGGACTAGAATCCTACAATGAGCAGTTCTTC.

The chain has TRBV12-5 and TRBJ1-3, with D possibly TRBD1 on 5 matching bases. The V end was cut by 1 base, the J end by 4 bases, with 17 bases between. Germline assignment: CDR1 LGHNT and CDR2 FRNRAP. CDR3 length: 17 amino acids. CDR3 in DNA: TGTGCTAGTGGTTTGGGCAACACCGGGACGGTGGGAAACACCATATATTTT. It specifies CASGLGNTGTVGNTIYF.

The chain links TRBV5-1 to TRBJ2-5; D gene unclear. V dropped 0 bases and J dropped 2 bases, with 8 bases sitting between them. CDR1 is SGHRS and CDR2 is YFSETQ in the germline V gene. The CDR3 is 14 residues long. The CDR3: CASSLGARQETQYF. CDR3 coding DNA: TGCGCCAGCAGCTTGGGCGCGAGACAAGAGACCCAGTACTTC.

The chain uses TRBV5-4 and TRBJ2-7, with D possibly TRBD2 on 5 matching bases. V lost 4 bases, J lost 4 bases, and 6 bases lay in between. The CDR3 covers 11 residues. Looked up from germline, CDR1 is SGHNT and CDR2 is YYREEE (reference sequence). The CDR3 spells CASSRGYEQYF. CDR3 nucleotide sequence: TGTGCCAGCAGCCGGGGTTACGAGCAGTACTTC.

The chain combines TRBV30 with TRBJ1-3; D remains ambiguous. CDR3 length: 16 residues. Trimming took 4 bases from V and 0 from J, leaving 16 bases between them. CDR1 is GTSNPN and CDR2 is SVGIG in the germline V gene (reference sequence). CDR3 residues: CAWKPRRISSGNTIYF. CDR3 DNA: TGTGCCTGGAAGCCTAGACGGATAAGCTCTGGAAACACCATATATTTT.

This clone was observed once. The genes are TRBV5-8 and TRBJ2-7; D is perhaps TRBD2 (5 bases). Per the germline V gene, CDR1 is SGHTS and CDR2 is YDEGEE. CDR3 length: 13 amino acids. Trimming stripped 4 bases from V and 3 bases from J, with 11 bases between. Here the CDR3 reads CASSIGRGYEQYF. The CDR3 DNA sequence: TGTGCCAGCAGCATCGGACGGGGCTACGAGCAGTACTTC.

There are a few counts of this clone. The rearrangement joins TRBV2 to TRBJ1-1, with unresolved D. Germline CDR1 is SNHLY and CDR2 is FYNNEI. V lost 6 bases and J lost 5, with 13 bases in between. The CDR3 runs 13 residues. Written as DNA, the CDR3 is TGTGCCAGCAGCCATAGGGAAGGGACTGAAGCTTTCTTT. Amino acid sequence: CASSHREGTEAFF.

CDR3 residues: CASSSGPAKGGTQYF. DNA for the CDR3: TGTGCCAGCAGTTCAGGTCCGGCCAAAGGGGGAACCCAGTACTTC. The V call is TRBV6-1, the J call TRBJ2-5; weak D call: TRBD1 (6 bases). The germline V and J ends were trimmed by 5 bases and 8 bases, with 21 bases remaining between them. Germline lookup yields CDR1 MNHNS and CDR2 SASEGT. The CDR3 runs 15 residues.

The chain recombines TRBV21-1 with TRBJ1-5. TRBV21-1 is a pseudogene segment. The CDR3 sequence is 16 residues long. The CDR3 DNA sequence: TGTGCCAGCAGAATCCTCCGGTCCCCTAGCAATCAGCCCCAGCATTTT. Translation: CASRILRSPSNQPQHF.

The chain carries TRBV5-1 and TRBJ2-1, with TRBD2 matching over 12 bases. The CDR3 loop spans 18 amino acids. The V gene's germline CDR1 is SGHRS and CDR2 YFSETQ. V was pared by 1 base and J by 3 bases, with 8 bases of the junction left unmatched. This CDR3 reads CASSLFGTSGLRYNEQFF. The DNA for the CDR3 is TGCGCCAGCAGCTTGTTCGGGACTAGCGGGCTACGCTACAATGAGCAGTTCTTC. The full variable domain, completed using reference TRBV5-1 and TRBJ2-1, is KAGVTQTPRYLIKTRGQQVTLSCSPISGHRSVSWYQQTPGQGLQFLFEYFSETQRNKGNFPGRFSGRQFSNSRSEMNVSTLELGDSALYLCASSLFGTSGLRYNEQFFGPGTRLTVL.

This clone was seen just once. The chain employs TRBV11-2 and TRBJ2-7; 8 positions agree with TRBD1. The CDR3 sequence is 14 residues long. Germline trimming cut 6 bases from V and 1 base from J; bases unmatched to any gene: 5. CDR1 is SGHAT and CDR2 is FQNNGV in the germline V gene. For the CDR3, the DNA is TGTGCCAGCAGTCCCCAGGGGGCGTCCTACGAGCAGTACTTC. This codes for CASSPQGASYEQYF.

The rearrangement links TRBV11-2 to TRBJ2-1; a weak D match, TRBD2 (6 bases). Germline CDR1 is SGHAT and CDR2 is FQNNGV. V shed 1 base and J shed 0 bases, with 10 bases lying between them. The CDR3 is 16 residues long. Here the CDR3 reads CASSLGPGASYNEQFF. The CDR3 DNA reads TGTGCCAGCAGCTTAGGGCCGGGAGCCTCCTACAATGAGCAGTTCTTC.

This clone was counted between two and nine times. The J gene is TRBJ1-1, the V gene TRBV5-6; weak D call: TRBD1 (6 bases). CDR3 length equals 13 residues. From germline, CDR1 is SGHDT and CDR2 YYEEEE. Trimming shortened V by 6 bases and J by 0 bases, and 9 bases separated the two germline ends. The CDR3 loop is CASKRGMNTEAFF. CDR3 in DNA: TGTGCCAGCAAAAGGGGGATGAACACTGAAGCTTTCTTT.

CDR3 coding DNA: TGTGCCAGCACCCTCGGGGACGGAACTTGGCACGAGCAGTACTTC. Translated: CASTLGDGTWHEQYF. The chain has TRBV7-2 and TRBJ2-7; D is possibly TRBD1 or TRBD2 (5 bases each). V shed 7 bases and J shed 5 bases, with 21 bases lying between them. The CDR3 length is 15 residues. The germline CDR1 and CDR2 sequences are SGHTA and FQGNSA.

The gene calls are TRBV7-2 and TRBJ1-2; a possible D gene is TRBD1 (5 bases). The CDR3 covers 15 residues. V was pared by 3 bases and J by 1 base, with 12 bases between. The germline V gene has CDR1 SGHTA and CDR2 FQGNSA. The CDR3 DNA sequence: TGTGCCAGCAGCTTGGGGATGGGACTTAACTATGGCTACACCTTC. Translating gives CASSLGMGLNYGYTF. The full variable domain, its missing parts supplied by reference TRBV7-2 and TRBJ1-2, is GAGVSQSPSNKVTEKGKDVELRCDPISGHTALYWYRQSLGQGLEFLIYFQGNSAPDKSGLPSDRFSAERTGGSVSTLTIQRTQQEDSAVYLCASSLGMGLNYGYTFGSGTRLTVV.

This chain connects TRBV2 to TRBJ1-2, with 8 bases matching TRBD1. CDR3 size: 14 residues. The ends lost 8 bases at V and 1 base at J; junction bases unmatched: 6. Germline V gene lookup returns CDR1 SNHLY and CDR2 FYNNEI. The CDR3 protein is CASLQGGVNYGYTF. The CDR3 DNA sequence: TGTGCCAGCCTACAGGGGGGTGTTAACTATGGCTACACCTTC.

V usage is TRBV28 and J usage is TRBJ1-5; D call uncertain. V lost 8 bases, J lost 0 bases, and 14 bases lay in between. Germline V lookup: CDR1 MDHEN, CDR2 SYDVKM. The CDR3 extends over 15 amino acids. This CDR3 is CASVRIQYSNQPQHF. The CDR3 coding sequence is TGTGCCAGCGTCCGGATACAGTATAGCAATCAGCCCCAGCATTTT.

This chain uses TRBV4-2 with TRBJ1-2, with D perhaps TRBD1 (5 bases). CDR3 length equals 17 residues. Germline V gene lookup returns CDR1 LGHNA and CDR2 YNFKEQ. Deletions cut 1 base from V and 0 bases from J, with 15 bases between. The CDR3 loop reads CASSQGTLIRTNYGYTF. The CDR3 DNA is TGTGCCAGCAGCCAAGGGACACTAATTAGAACTAACTATGGCTACACCTTC.

This clone was seen a few times. The J gene is TRBJ2-1, the V gene TRBV29-1; 9 bases agree with TRBD1. The V segment lost 4 bases and the J segment 8 bases; nucleotides outside the gene matches: 12. CDR1 and CDR2 (germline): SQVTM, ANQGSEA. The CDR3 is 15 amino acids. CDR3 sequence: CSVVRYGQGKDEQFF. For the CDR3, the DNA is TGCAGCGTTGTTCGGTACGGACAGGGGAAGGATGAGCAGTTCTTC.